This T cell receptor (beta chain) was captured by sequencing in a study of T-cell reconstitution after alpha-beta-depleted transplantation in children. Study results and limitations: The authors attributed T-cell counts and diversity one year after transplant mostly to newly produced T cells.

This clonotype was recorded a few times. What it recognizes is unknown. TCRbeta library construction was performed incorporating unique molecular identifiers. TCRdb reprocessed the PCR reads via MiXCR and lists one record per CDR3 protein. The profile shows around 270,000 distinct CDR3 sequences, 6.5% to 9% of them singletons. The material sequenced was peripheral blood, taken 360 days after TCRalphabeta/CD19-depleted stem cell transplant. This clonotype was obtained from a female patient aged 2-15 years who had a stem cell transplant for Fanconi anemia, so the T cells may come from the graft donor.

CDR3 sequence (DNA): TGTGCCAGCAGCCAAGGTGTGGCCACCTCGGCAGATACGCAGTATTTT. Protein sequence: CASSQGVATSADTQYF. V usage is TRBV3-1 and J usage is TRBJ2-3; D not resolved. The germline CDR1 and CDR2 sequences are LGHDT and YNNKEL (reference sequence). The ends were cut back, 1 base at V and 4 bases at J, with 15 bases in the middle. The CDR3 has 16 amino acids.